Following are 14 T cell receptor beta chains from one sample sequenced in a study of tumor-infiltrating lymphocytes in localized non-small cell lung cancer. The repertoire was sequenced with immunoSEQ multiplex PCR; TCRdb's copy has only in-frame clones and lacks some. This sample yields about 15,000 clones, of which approximately 70% are seen a single time; around 6% belongs to the top ten. The sequencing sample was made of lung tumor tissue. These receptors were taken from a human donor with non-small cell lung cancer.

In the case of this clone: No DNA is shown, since the ends of the CDR3 on it are uncertain; the CDR3 is the one TCRdb lists. This chain connects TRBV30 to TRBJ1-4. The CDR3 is 14 amino acids long, termini counted. Germline CDR1 is GTSNPN and CDR2 is SVGIG (reference sequence). CDR3 sequence: CAWSVGLGNEKLLF.

The J gene is TRBJ2-3, the V gene TRBV7-6; 8 nucleotides match TRBD2. Germline V lookup: CDR1 SGHVS, CDR2 FNYEAQ. The CDR3 contains 19 residues. V was clipped by 8 bases and J by 0 bases; unmatched bases: 19. Here the CDR3 DNA reads TGTGCCAGCGACACGGGGGGGCCGTCGGCGGGGCTTAGCACAGATACGCAGTATTTT. As protein: CASDTGGPSAGLSTDTQYF.

The chain joins TRBV7-9 to TRBJ2-5, with TRBD1 matching 8 bases. Germline V gives CDR1 SEHNR, CDR2 FQNEAQ (reference sequence). This CDR3 is built from 15 residues. Losses at the gene ends were 4 bases for V and 4 bases for J; bases not matched to a gene: 8. CDR3 nucleotide sequence: TGTGCCAGCAGCTATGGACAGGGTGGATTAGAGACCCAGTACTTC. This codes for CASSYGQGGLETQYF.

J is TRBJ1-3 and V is TRBV30; maybe TRBD1 (6 bases). Germline CDR1 GTSNPN, CDR2 SVGIG (reference sequence). V lost 3 bases to trimming and J lost 3 bases, with 9 bases between them. The CDR3 loop spans 13 amino acids. The CDR3 DNA sequence: TGTGCCTGGAGAAACAGGGTTGGAAACACCATATATTTT. The encoded protein is CAWRNRVGNTIYF.

V usage is TRBV28 and J usage is TRBJ1-1; the D is unclear. Between the trimmed V and J ends, which lost 3 bases and 0 bases, there was a span of 14 bases. The germline V gene has CDR1 MDHEN and CDR2 SYDVKM. The CDR3 has 16 amino acids. The CDR3 sequence is CASSFPPRTVNTEAFF. CDR3 nucleotides: TGTGCCAGCAGTTTTCCCCCCAGGACTGTGAACACTGAAGCTTTCTTT.

V usage is TRBV2 and J usage is TRBJ2-3, with TRBD2 matching over 7 bases. Germline V gene sequence: CDR1 SNHLY, CDR2 FYNNEI. This CDR3 has 14 residues. The V gene end was trimmed by 5 bases and the J gene end by 4 bases; junction bases not matched to a gene: 6. The CDR3 spells CASSMGLPPDTQYF. The CDR3 DNA follows: TGTGCCAGCAGTATGGGACTACCTCCAGATACGCAGTATTTT.

CDR3 sequence (DNA): TGTGCCACTTCTTTTTATTCGGCTCCGTATGGCTACACCTTC. This encodes CATSFYSAPYGYTF. The gene calls are TRBV19 and TRBJ1-2; D gene unclear. The CDR3 is 14 amino acids. The ends were cut back, 10 bases at V and 5 bases at J, with 20 bases in the middle. CDR1 and CDR2 from the germline V gene are LNHDA and SQIVND (reference sequence).

The sample holds one count of this clone. The CDR3 nucleotides read TGTGCCAGCAGTTTTACTCTAGGGTACGAGCAGTACTTC. Translation: CASSFTLGYEQYF. The chain is built from TRBV27 and TRBJ2-7, with D uncertain. The length of the CDR3 is 13 residues. Germline V gives CDR1 MNHEY, CDR2 SMNVEV (reference sequence). V shed 3 bases and J shed 4 bases, with 10 bases lying between them.

The chain has TRBV20-1 and TRBJ2-5; no definite D call. V was shortened by 6 bases and J by 2 bases, with 4 bases between the two germline ends. Germline CDR1 DFQATT, CDR2 SNEGSKA (reference sequence). The CDR3 length is 10 residues. In DNA, the CDR3 is TGCAGTGCCAGACAAGAGACCCAGTACTTC. As protein: CSARQETQYF.

The V and J genes are TRBV27 and TRBJ1-1, with a weak D call TRBD1 (6 bases). The ends were cut back, 6 bases at V and 11 bases at J, with 16 bases in the middle. CDR3 length equals 12 residues. CDR1 is MNHEY, CDR2 SMNVEV, per germline (reference sequence). CDR3: CASRPQQGRAFF. The CDR3 DNA reads as TGTGCCAGCAGACCGCAACAGGGCAGGGCTTTCTTT.

The rearrangement links TRBV5-6 to TRBJ2-5; 11 bases agree with TRBD2. This CDR3 has 14 amino acids. Per the germline V gene, CDR1 is SGHDT and CDR2 is YYEEEE. The trim removed 4 bases at V and 4 bases at J, leaving 3 bases unmatched. CDR3: CASSLTSGTETQYF. CDR3 nucleotides: TGTGCCAGCAGCCTGACTAGCGGGACAGAGACCCAGTACTTC.

This CDR3 reads CASSISGRPSSYNEQFF. CDR3 bases: TGCGCCAGCAGCATTAGCGGGAGGCCAAGCTCCTACAATGAGCAGTTCTTC. J is TRBJ2-1 and V is TRBV5-1, with 10 bases fitting TRBD2. Germline values: CDR1 SGHRS, CDR2 YFSETQ. Trimming at V came to 4 bases and at J to 0 bases, leaving 7 bases not matched to a gene. This CDR3 is built from 17 residues. The whole variable domain, filled in from reference TRBV5-1 and TRBJ2-1, reads KAGVTQTPRYLIKTRGQQVTLSCSPISGHRSVSWYQQTPGQGLQFLFEYFSETQRNKGNFPGRFSGRQFSNSRSEMNVSTLELGDSALYLCASSISGRPSSYNEQFFGPGTRLTVL.

The chain carries TRBV25-1 and TRBJ2-5; 11 bases align to TRBD2. Losses at the gene ends were 3 bases for V and 1 base for J; bases not matched to a gene: 1. In germline, CDR1 is MGHDK, CDR2 SYGVNS. CDR3 length equals 15 residues. CDR3 nucleotide sequence: TGTGCCAGCAGTGAGGGGACTAGCGGCCAAGAGACCCAGTACTTC. This translates into CASSEGTSGQETQYF.

The chain uses TRBV4-3 and TRBJ2-1; D may match TRBD1 or TRBD2 (5 bases each). V dropped 0 bases and J dropped 16 bases, with 16 bases sitting between them. This CDR3 contains 13 residues. CDR1 and CDR2 from the germline V gene are LGHNA and YSLEER. CDR3 DNA: TGCGCCAGCAGCCAAGATTTTGGGGGTCCCATATTCTTC. The encoded protein is CASSQDFGGPIFF.